This is a list of T cell receptor beta chains from one sample in a study of identical twins. TCRdb reanalysed the 5' RACE reads using MiXCR and keeps one entry per CDR3 protein. Altogether a few hundred thousand distinct CDR3 sequences are present, roughly 15% being singletons, with the ten largest covering less than 0.5%. The data also belong to a second study, concerning yellow fever vaccine responses in identical twins.

The material sequenced was CD4+ T cells sorted from blood. The receptors derive from a woman younger than 35 in good health. The CDR3 runs from the conserved cysteine through the conserved F or W. D genes are given only for firm matches. Clone size is stated in some rows and not others, as once, few, many or a class when expanded.

TRBV5-1	.	.	TRBJ2-5	CASSSGRSPEETQYF	TGCGCCAGCAGCTCAGGTCGGTCTCCCGAGGAGACCCAGTACTTC
TRBV11-2	.	.	TRBJ2-2	CASSLGVQGNTGELFF	TGTGCCAGCAGCTTAGGGGTGCAGGGGAACACCGGGGAGCTGTTTTTT
TRBV20-1	.	TRBD2	TRBJ2-3	CSARGGGGAADTQYF	TGCAGTGCTAGAGGGGGCGGGGGGGCCGCAGATACGCAGTATTTT
TRBV20-1	many	TRBD1	TRBJ2-3	CSAENRDRVLTDTQYF	TGCAGTGCCGAGAACCGGGACAGGGTGTTGACAGATACGCAGTATTTT
TRBV2	.	TRBD2	TRBJ2-2	CASSKASLGLAAGTGELFF	TGTGCCAGCAGCAAAGCCTCCTTGGGACTAGCGGCTGGGACCGGGGAGCTGTTTTTT
TRBV5-1	.	.	TRBJ1-2	CASSPDTWNYGYTF	TGCGCCAGCAGCCCTGACACCTGGAACTATGGCTACACCTTC
TRBV10-3	few	.	TRBJ2-7	CAISESTQVYEQYF	TGTGCCATCAGTGAGTCGACTCAGGTCTACGAGCAGTACTTC
TRBV6-5	few	TRBD2	TRBJ2-5	CASSTSGWGGQETQYF	TGTGCCAGCAGTACTAGTGGTTGGGGGGGGCAAGAGACCCAGTACTTC
TRBV5-1	.	TRBD1	TRBJ1-2	CASSVDRGANTF	TGCGCCAGCAGCGTGGACAGGGGGGCTAACACCTTC
TRBV12-3/TRBV12-4	.	TRBD2	TRBJ2-1	CASSFILAGDEQFF	TGTGCCAGCAGTTTTATACTAGCGGGGGATGAGCAGTTCTTC
TRBV18	.	.	TRBJ2-1	CASSPTALYNEQFF	TGTGCCAGCTCTCCCACGGCCCTCTACAATGAGCAGTTCTTC
TRBV19	.	.	TRBJ2-3	CASSIRGDTQYF	TGTGCCAGTAGTATTCGGGGAGATACGCAGTATTTT
TRBV29-1	few	TRBD2	TRBJ2-1	CSAASGFGNEQFF	TGCAGCGCTGCTAGCGGGTTTGGCAATGAGCAGTTCTTC
TRBV29-1	few	.	TRBJ2-5	CSASGGTLGAQYF	TGCAGCGCCTCTGGCGGGACACTCGGGGCCCAGTACTTC
TRBV5-6	few	.	TRBJ2-3	CASSLTGQTSTDTQYF	TGTGCCAGCAGCTTGACCGGACAGACTAGCACAGATACGCAGTATTTT
TRBV12-3/TRBV12-4	few	TRBD2	TRBJ2-1	CASSSSGGAFEQFF	TGTGCCAGCAGCTCTAGCGGGGGGGCCTTTGAGCAGTTCTTC
TRBV5-1	few	.	TRBJ2-2	CASSLVWEFGELFF	TGCGCCAGCAGCTTGGTATGGGAATTCGGGGAGCTGTTTTTT
TRBV10-1	.	TRBD2	TRBJ2-1	CASRGRTSGETFNEQFF	TGCGCCAGCAGAGGAAGGACTAGCGGGGAAACGTTCAATGAGCAGTTCTTC
TRBV24-1	.	.	TRBJ2-1	CATSDPGPSSYNEQFF	TGTGCCACCAGTGATCCGGGCCCGAGCTCCTACAATGAGCAGTTCTTC
TRBV12-3/TRBV12-4	many	.	TRBJ1-2	CASRPDLGGYTF	TGTGCCAGCAGGCCGGATCTGGGTGGCTACACCTTC
TRBV5-1	.	.	TRBJ2-5	CASSVTGGSQETQYF	TGCGCCAGCAGTGTTACAGGCGGCTCACAAGAGACCCAGTACTTC
TRBV12-3/TRBV12-4	few	TRBD1	TRBJ1-5	CASSFGQGRQPQHF	TGTGCCAGCAGTTTTGGACAGGGTCGTCAGCCCCAGCATTTT
TRBV12-3/TRBV12-4	few	TRBD2	TRBJ2-7	CASARLAGVFVYEQYF	TGTGCCAGCGCCCGTCTAGCGGGAGTCTTCGTGTACGAGCAGTACTTC
TRBV7-6	.	TRBD2	TRBJ2-7	CASSLMTSGRAYEQYF	TGTGCCAGCAGCCTAATGACTAGCGGGAGAGCCTACGAGCAGTACTTC
TRBV12-3/TRBV12-4	few	.	TRBJ1-3	CASRTRGNTIYF	TGTGCCAGCAGAACAAGGGGGAACACCATATATTTT
TRBV24-1	few	.	TRBJ2-5	CATSATGQGNQETQYF	TGTGCCACCAGTGCCACGGGTCAGGGAAACCAAGAGACCCAGTACTTC
TRBV20-1	.	.	TRBJ2-3	CSATRDVTDTQYF	TGCAGTGCAACCCGGGACGTCACAGATACGCAGTATTTT
TRBV5-1	.	.	TRBJ2-3	CASSLEVGQGHFTDTQYF	TGCGCCAGCAGCTTGGAAGTTGGGCAGGGGCATTTTACAGATACGCAGTATTTT
TRBV4-1	.	TRBD2	TRBJ2-2	CASSQGLASYPGTGELFF	TGCGCCAGCAGCCAAGGACTAGCGAGTTACCCTGGCACCGGGGAGCTGTTTTTT
TRBV5-1	.	.	TRBJ2-1	CASSLVARASGEQFF	TGCGCCAGCAGCTTGGTCGCCAGGGCCTCGGGTGAGCAGTTCTTC
TRBV6-1	.	TRBD1	TRBJ2-2	CASSSTGQGAERSGELFF	TGTGCCAGCAGCTCTACGGGACAGGGGGCTGAGCGGTCCGGGGAGCTGTTTTTT
TRBV10-3	.	.	TRBJ2-1	CAAGKGPSYNEQFF	TGTGCCGCGGGGAAGGGGCCATCCTACAATGAGCAGTTCTTC
TRBV18	few	.	TRBJ1-1	CASSPAAGVGTEAFF	TGTGCCAGCTCACCAGCTGCAGGGGTTGGCACTGAAGCTTTCTTT
TRBV20-1	.	TRBD2	TRBJ2-2	CSARGLAGTNTGELFF	TGCAGTGCTAGGGGACTAGCGGGAACGAACACCGGGGAGCTGTTTTTT
TRBV7-6	.	.	TRBJ1-1	CASSSVPFGMDTEAFF	TGTGCCAGCAGCTCCGTGCCCTTCGGCATGGATACTGAAGCTTTCTTT
TRBV4-1	.	.	TRBJ1-2	CASSQDSRDYGYTF	TGCGCCAGCAGCCAAGATAGCAGGGACTATGGCTACACCTTC
TRBV5-1	.	TRBD1	TRBJ2-1	CASSTAYRGPYNEQFF	TGCGCCAGCAGCACCGCCTACAGGGGTCCCTACAATGAGCAGTTCTTC
TRBV10-1	.	.	TRBJ2-1	CASSKINEQFF	TGCGCCAGCAGTAAAATCAATGAGCAGTTCTTC
TRBV20-1	few	.	TRBJ2-5	CSAPRRETQYF	TGCAGTGCCCCCCGCCGGGAGACCCAGTACTTC
TRBV4-2	few	.	TRBJ2-3	CASSQAVWEKDTQYF	TGTGCCAGCAGCCAAGCGGTCTGGGAGAAAGATACGCAGTATTTT
TRBV11-2	.	TRBD2	TRBJ2-5	CASSLDRGLAGGPIQETQYF	TGTGCCAGCAGCTTAGATCGGGGACTAGCGGGGGGGCCAATCCAAGAGACCCAGTACTTC
TRBV5-1	.	.	TRBJ1-6	CASSYDGQYNSPLHF	TGCGCCAGCAGCTACGACGGCCAGTATAATTCACCCCTCCACTTT
TRBV6-1	few	.	TRBJ1-1	CASGYGARMDTEAFF	TGTGCCAGCGGGTATGGGGCGCGTATGGACACTGAAGCTTTCTTT
TRBV5-1	few	.	TRBJ1-5	CASSLGDTNQPQHF	TGCGCCAGCAGCTTGGGGGACACGAATCAGCCCCAGCATTTT
TRBV29-1	.	.	TRBJ2-1	CSVVPRRNNEQFF	TGCAGCGTTGTCCCCAGAAGGAACAATGAGCAGTTCTTC
TRBV10-1	.	.	TRBJ2-1	CASSEISGRRNEQFF	TGCGCCAGCAGTGAGATTTCAGGGCGCCGCAATGAGCAGTTCTTC
TRBV11-2	few	.	TRBJ2-1	CASSPGSGEQFF	TGTGCCAGCAGCCCGGGTAGTGGTGAGCAGTTCTTC